The present T cell receptor beta chain was sequenced within a study of CD8 T cells in Susac syndrome. CDR1 is SQVTM, CDR2 ANQGSEA, per germline. There are 11 residues in the CDR3. V was cut by 7 bases and J by 8 bases, with 14 bases left in between. RNA in amounts of roughly 0.5 to 1 ug was reverse transcribed with random hexamers. The amplification used immunoSEQ multiplex PCR on TCR beta CDR3; it spanned 54 Vbeta and 13 Jbeta. TCRdb re-analysed the immunoSEQ multiplex PCR reads in MiXCR, keeping a single row per CDR3 protein. The repertoire has roughly 130,000 distinct CDR3 sequences, 90% to 95% of them found once; the top ten carry more than 0.095%.

This sequence joins TRBV29-1 and TRBJ1-2; D not certain. The sequence was obtained from a human donor in good health. Sequenced material: CD4+ T cells from PBMCs. The CDR3 loop is CSARGGGGYTF. As DNA, the CDR3 is TGCAGCGCGAGAGGTGGTGGAGGCTACACCTTC.